These 14 T cell receptor beta chains share one sample of origin, sequenced in a study of early T cells in non-severe SARS-CoV-2 infection. TCRdb called the 5' RACE reads again in MiXCR, with one record for every CDR3 protein. The sample contains over 30,000 distinct CDR3 sequences, roughly 8% of which appear only once. The sample was whole blood, taken at baseline. These receptor sequences come from an adult who was a healthcare worker with PCR-confirmed SARS-CoV-2 infection or an uninfected control (not recorded which).

This clonotype was counted ten times or more. This chain joins TRBV4-3 and TRBJ1-5; D gene ambiguous. V lost 0 bases and J lost 6, with 9 bases in between. Germline V gene sequence: CDR1 LGHNA, CDR2 YSLEER. This CDR3 contains 14 residues. The CDR3 region is CASSQDLNSQPQHF. The CDR3 region has the DNA TGCGCCAGCAGCCAAGATTTGAACAGTCAGCCCCAGCATTTT.

This clonotype occurred a few times. This chain links TRBV2 with TRBJ2-3; D may correspond to TRBD1 or TRBD2 (6 bases each). V lost 6 bases to trimming and J lost 4 bases, with 14 bases between them. CDR3 length: 14 residues. CDR1 SNHLY and CDR2 FYNNEI come from the germline V gene. CDR3 region: CASRGGPGADTQYF. CDR3 coding DNA: TGTGCCAGCAGGGGGGGCCCGGGTGCAGATACGCAGTATTTT. The full variable domain, in which reference TRBV2 and TRBJ2-3 provide the parts outside the CDR3, is EPEVTQTPSHQVTQMGQEVILRCVPISNHLYFYWYRQILGQKVEFLVSFYNNEISEKSEIFDDQFSVERPDGSNFTLKIRSTKLEDSAMYFCASRGGPGADTQYFGPGTRLTVL.

There are many counts of this clonotype. V gene TRBV20-1 combines with J gene TRBJ2-7; 7 bases are a match to TRBD1. V lost 4 bases to trimming and J lost 2 bases; unmatched junction nucleotides: 8. The germline V gene has CDR1 DFQATT and CDR2 SNEGSKA (reference sequence). The CDR3 is 14 residues long. Here the CDR3 DNA reads TGCAGTGCTAATCGGGACAGTGCCCCCTACGAGCAGTACTTC. Amino acids: CSANRDSAPYEQYF.

Many counts were recorded for this clonotype. The V and J genes are TRBV5-1 and TRBJ1-1; D remains unclear. V gave up 1 base and J gave up 10 bases, with 11 bases separating them. CDR3 length: 12 residues. The germline gives CDR1 SGHRS, CDR2 YFSETQ. The CDR3 bases are TGCGCCAGCAGCTTGCCCCTGGCAATAGCTTTCTTT. Residues: CASSLPLAIAFF.

This clonotype was counted at least ten times. The V call is TRBV11-2, the J call TRBJ1-1; no reliable D call. Per the germline V gene, CDR1 is SGHAT and CDR2 is FQNNGV. The CDR3 runs 16 residues. V lost 4 bases and J lost 0, with 15 bases in between. The CDR3 spells CASSYVASSMNTEAFF. The DNA for the CDR3 is TGTGCCAGCAGCTACGTGGCTTCGAGCATGAACACTGAAGCTTTCTTT.

This clonotype was observed many times. The rearrangement uses TRBV10-3 and TRBJ2-5, with 8 bases identical to TRBD2. This CDR3 contains 15 residues. The J segment lost 3 bases and the V segment lost 4 bases, leaving 7 bases of the junction unmatched. Germline V CDR1 and CDR2: ENHRY, SYGVKD. CDR3 protein: CAISGAGAGEETQYF. CDR3 nucleotide sequence: TGTGCCATCAGTGGAGCGGGGGCAGGGGAAGAGACCCAGTACTTC.

Comments on this clonotype: A much larger clone is a single base away; this may be a read error. The chain carries TRBV20-1 and TRBJ2-3; possibly TRBD2 for D (5 bases). The V end was cut by 8 bases, the J end by 5 bases, with 11 bases between. Germline-derived CDR1 and CDR2 are DFQATT and SNEGSKA (reference sequence). The CDR3 contains 11 residues. CDR3 sequence reads: CSPRGRDTQYF. The DNA of the CDR3 is TGCAGTCCGAGAGGGCGAGATACGCAGTATTTT.

J is TRBJ2-5 and V is TRBV5-1, with 10 bases that match TRBD2. J was trimmed by 5 bases and V by 2 bases; bases with no gene match: 6. Germline V lookup: CDR1 SGHRS, CDR2 YFSETQ. The CDR3 runs to 15 residues. CDR3 amino acids: CASSLAGTSDETQYF. CDR3 DNA sequence: TGCGCCAGCAGCTTAGCCGGGACTAGCGATGAGACCCAGTACTTC.

This clonotype showed up many times. The V call is TRBV12-3 or TRBV12-4, the J call TRBJ2-1, with 9 bases aligning to TRBD2. The length of the CDR3 is 16 residues. J was trimmed by 10 bases and V by 7 bases; bases with no gene match: 17. The CDR3 nucleotides are TGTGCCAGCAAACTAACAACTAGCGGGCCTAACGAAGAGCAGTTCTTC. Translated: CASKLTTSGPNEEQFF.

The rearrangement uses TRBV11-2 and TRBJ2-5; 9 bases are shared with TRBD1. Germline trimming cut 5 bases from V and 4 bases from J; bases unmatched to any gene: 5. The CDR3 contains 14 residues. CDR1 and CDR2 (germline): SGHAT, FQNNGV. The CDR3 nucleotides are TGTGCCAGCAGCCCCAGGACAGGGGTAGAGACCCAGTACTTC. This gives the protein CASSPRTGVETQYF.

This clonotype was recorded many times. The V and J genes are TRBV29-1 and TRBJ1-2, with 7 bases identical to TRBD1. This CDR3 spans 14 amino acids. J gave up 4 bases and V 6 bases, and 11 bases lay outside the gene matches. Germline V CDR1 and CDR2: SQVTM, ANQGSEA. The CDR3 DNA is TGCAGCGTCGAGGGGGCGAGTACCTCCTATGGCTACACCTTC. Translating it yields CSVEGASTSYGYTF.

This clonotype has a count of ten or more. CDR3: CASSLGRNYYEQYF. The CDR3 nucleotides read TGTGCCAGCAGTTTAGGAAGAAACTACTACGAGCAGTACTTC. This chain joins TRBV12-3 or TRBV12-4 and TRBJ2-7; D not resolved. With 1 base removed from V and 3 bases from J, the gap between germline ends came to 10 bases. The CDR3 has 14 residues.

The table lists this clonotype with a few counts. J is TRBJ2-5 and V is TRBV7-9; TRBD1 might be the D (6 bases). The V and J ends lost 5 bases and 4 bases respectively, with 11 bases between them. The CDR3 is 13 residues long. CDR1 and CDR2 from the germline V gene are SEHNR and FQNEAQ (reference sequence). The CDR3 is CASSPRGPETQYF. The CDR3 nucleotides read TGTGCCAGCAGCCCCAGGGGTCCAGAGACCCAGTACTTC. Drawing the rest from reference TRBV7-9 and TRBJ2-5, the complete variable domain is DTGVSQNPRHKITKRGQNVTFRCDPISEHNRLYWYRQTLGQGPEFLTYFQNEAQLEKSRLLSDRFSAERPKGSFSTLEIQRTEQGDSAMYLCASSPRGPETQYFGPGTRLLVL.

The genes are TRBV28 and TRBJ1-1; 7 bases are a match to TRBD1. Germline assignment: CDR1 MDHEN and CDR2 SYDVKM. V shed 3 bases and J 0 bases; nucleotides not matched to a gene: 4. This CDR3 has 15 residues. CDR3 residues: CASSFPGTVNTEAFF. Written as DNA, the CDR3 is TGTGCCAGCAGTTTTCCCGGGACAGTGAACACTGAAGCTTTCTTT.